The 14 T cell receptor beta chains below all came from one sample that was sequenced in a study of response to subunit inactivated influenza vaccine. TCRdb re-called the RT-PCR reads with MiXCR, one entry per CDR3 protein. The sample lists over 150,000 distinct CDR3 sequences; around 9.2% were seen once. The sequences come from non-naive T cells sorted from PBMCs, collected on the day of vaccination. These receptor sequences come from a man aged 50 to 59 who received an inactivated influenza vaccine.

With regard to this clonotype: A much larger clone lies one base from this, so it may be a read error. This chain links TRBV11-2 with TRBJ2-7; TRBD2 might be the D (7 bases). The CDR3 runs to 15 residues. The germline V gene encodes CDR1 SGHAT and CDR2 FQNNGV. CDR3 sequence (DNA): TGTTCCAGCAGCTTAGATCCGCGGGGGCTGTGGGAGCAGTACTTC. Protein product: CSSSLDPRGLWEQYF.

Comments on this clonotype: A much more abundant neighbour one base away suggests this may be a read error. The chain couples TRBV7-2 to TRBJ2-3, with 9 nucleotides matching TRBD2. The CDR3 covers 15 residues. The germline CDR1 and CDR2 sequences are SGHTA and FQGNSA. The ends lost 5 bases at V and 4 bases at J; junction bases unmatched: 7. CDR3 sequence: CASSRVAGAADTQYF. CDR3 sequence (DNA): TGTGCCAGCAGCAGAGTAGCGGGAGCAGCAGATACGCAGTATTTT.

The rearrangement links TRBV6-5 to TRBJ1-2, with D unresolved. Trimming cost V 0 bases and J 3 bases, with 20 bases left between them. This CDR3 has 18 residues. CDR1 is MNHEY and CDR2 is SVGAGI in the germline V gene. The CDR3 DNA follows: TGTGCCAGCAGTTACTCGAGTATCGGCAGACCCCCTGACTATGGCTACACCTTC. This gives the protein CASSYSSIGRPPDYGYTF.

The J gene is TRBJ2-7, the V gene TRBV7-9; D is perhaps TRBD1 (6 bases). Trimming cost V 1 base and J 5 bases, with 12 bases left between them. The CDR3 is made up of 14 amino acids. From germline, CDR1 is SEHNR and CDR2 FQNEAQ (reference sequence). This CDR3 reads CASSLEQGWNEQYF. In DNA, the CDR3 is TGTGCCAGCAGCTTAGAACAGGGTTGGAACGAGCAGTACTTC.

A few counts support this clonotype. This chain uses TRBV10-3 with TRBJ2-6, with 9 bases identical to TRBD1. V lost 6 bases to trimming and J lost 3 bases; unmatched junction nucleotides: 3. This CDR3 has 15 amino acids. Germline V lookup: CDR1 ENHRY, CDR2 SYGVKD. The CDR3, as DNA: TGTGCCATCAGACAGGGGGCAGGTGGGGCCAACGTCCTGACTTTC. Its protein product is CAIRQGAGGANVLTF.

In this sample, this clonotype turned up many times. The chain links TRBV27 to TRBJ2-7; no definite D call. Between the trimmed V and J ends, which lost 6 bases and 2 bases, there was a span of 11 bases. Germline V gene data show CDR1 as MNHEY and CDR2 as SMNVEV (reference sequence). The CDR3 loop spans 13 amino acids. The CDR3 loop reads CASSPGPPYEQYF. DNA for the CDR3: TGTGCCAGCAGCCCCGGACCACCCTACGAGCAGTACTTC.

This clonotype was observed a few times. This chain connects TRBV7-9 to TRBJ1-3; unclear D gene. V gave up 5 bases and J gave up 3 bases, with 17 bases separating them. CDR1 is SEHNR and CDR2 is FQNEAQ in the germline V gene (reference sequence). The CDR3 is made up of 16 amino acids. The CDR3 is CASSPRTPRDGNTIYF. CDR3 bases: TGTGCCAGCAGCCCAAGGACGCCCCGAGATGGAAACACCATATATTTT.

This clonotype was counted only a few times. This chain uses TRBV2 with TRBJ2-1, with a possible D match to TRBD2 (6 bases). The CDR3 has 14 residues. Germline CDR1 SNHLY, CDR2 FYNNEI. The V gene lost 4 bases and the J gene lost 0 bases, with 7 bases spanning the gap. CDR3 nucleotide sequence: TGTGCCAGCAGTGTGGAGGGCTCCTACAATGAGCAGTTCTTC. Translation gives CASSVEGSYNEQFF. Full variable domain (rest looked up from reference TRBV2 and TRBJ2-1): EPEVTQTPSHQVTQMGQEVILRCVPISNHLYFYWYRQILGQKVEFLVSFYNNEISEKSEIFDDQFSVERPDGSNFTLKIRSTKLEDSAMYFCASSVEGSYNEQFFGPGTRLTVL.

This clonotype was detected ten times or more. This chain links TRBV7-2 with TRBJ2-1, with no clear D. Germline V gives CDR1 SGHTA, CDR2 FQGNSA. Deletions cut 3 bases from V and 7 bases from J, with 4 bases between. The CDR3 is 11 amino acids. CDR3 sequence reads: CASSFDNEQFF. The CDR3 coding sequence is TGTGCCAGCAGCTTTGATAATGAGCAGTTCTTC. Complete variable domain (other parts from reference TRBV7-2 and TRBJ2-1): GAGVSQSPSNKVTEKGKDVELRCDPISGHTALYWYRQSLGQGLEFLIYFQGNSAPDKSGLPSDRFSAERTGGSVSTLTIQRTQQEDSAVYLCASSFDNEQFFGPGTRLTVL.

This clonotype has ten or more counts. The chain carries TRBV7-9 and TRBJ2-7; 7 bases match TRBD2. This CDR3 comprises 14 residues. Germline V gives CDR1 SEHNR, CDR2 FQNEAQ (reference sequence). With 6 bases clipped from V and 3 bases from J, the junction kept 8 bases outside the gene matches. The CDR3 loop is CASSYASGVYEQYF. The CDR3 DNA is TGTGCCAGCAGTTATGCTAGCGGTGTCTACGAGCAGTACTTC.

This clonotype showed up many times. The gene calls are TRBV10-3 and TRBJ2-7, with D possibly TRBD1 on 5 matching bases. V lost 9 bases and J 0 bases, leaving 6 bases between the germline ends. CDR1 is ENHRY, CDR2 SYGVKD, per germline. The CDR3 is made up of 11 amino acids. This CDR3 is CAIQGSYEQYF. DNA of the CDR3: TGTGCCATTCAGGGCTCCTACGAGCAGTACTTC.

The DNA for the CDR3 is TGTGCCAGCAGTACTCTCCTTGACCCTCGTAAATACTTC. Translation gives CASSTLLDPRKYF. The chain employs TRBV28 and TRBJ2-7; D is unclear. The CDR3 spans 13 residues. Trimming removed 5 bases at V and 13 bases at J, with 21 bases between. The germline V gene encodes CDR1 MDHEN and CDR2 SYDVKM.

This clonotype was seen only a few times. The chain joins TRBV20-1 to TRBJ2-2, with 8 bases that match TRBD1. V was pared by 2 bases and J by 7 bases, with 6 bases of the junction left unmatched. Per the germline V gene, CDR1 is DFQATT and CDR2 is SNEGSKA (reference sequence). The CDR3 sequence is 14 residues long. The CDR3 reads CSARPPTGVGELFF. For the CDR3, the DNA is TGCAGTGCTAGACCCCCGACAGGGGTCGGGGAGCTGTTTTTT.

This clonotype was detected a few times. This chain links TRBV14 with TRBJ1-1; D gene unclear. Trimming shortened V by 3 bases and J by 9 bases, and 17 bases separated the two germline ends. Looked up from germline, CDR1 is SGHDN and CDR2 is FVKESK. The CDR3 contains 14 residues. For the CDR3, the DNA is TGTGCCAGCAGCCATAAAGGTCGGGATTCCCAAGCTTTCTTT. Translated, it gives CASSHKGRDSQAFF.